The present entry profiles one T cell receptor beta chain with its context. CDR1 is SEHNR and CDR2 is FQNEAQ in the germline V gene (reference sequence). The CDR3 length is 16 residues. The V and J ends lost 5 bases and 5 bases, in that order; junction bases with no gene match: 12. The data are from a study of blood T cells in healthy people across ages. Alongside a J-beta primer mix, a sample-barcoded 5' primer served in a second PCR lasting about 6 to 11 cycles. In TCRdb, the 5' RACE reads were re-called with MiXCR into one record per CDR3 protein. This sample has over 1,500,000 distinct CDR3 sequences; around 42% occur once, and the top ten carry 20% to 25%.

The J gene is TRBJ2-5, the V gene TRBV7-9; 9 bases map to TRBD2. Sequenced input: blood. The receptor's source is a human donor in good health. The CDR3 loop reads CASSHLGGGASETQYF. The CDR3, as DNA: TGTGCCAGCAGCCATCTGGGCGGGGGGGCCTCGGAGACCCAGTACTTC.